This passage covers 28 T cell receptor beta chains from one sample sequenced in a study of OX40 agonist ivuxolimab in advanced cancers. Measured with immunoSEQ multiplex PCR; TCRdb has only the in-frame clones, and not every one. This sample has around 100,000 clones, with approximately 89% found just once. Sequencing was performed on CD4+ or CD8+ T cells sorted from blood, taken in a trial of the OX40 agonist ivuxolimab. The receptor source for this set is an adult with an advanced solid tumor such as melanoma, head and neck, liver or kidney cancer.

This clone occurred once. The chain links TRBV20-1 to TRBJ2-3; D not resolved. V lost 4 bases, J lost 11 bases, and 7 bases lay in between. There are 9 residues in the CDR3. Germline V gene data show CDR1 as DFQATT and CDR2 as SNEGSKA (reference sequence). CDR3 loop: CSATLRQYF. The CDR3 DNA reads as TGCAGTGCTACCCTTAGGCAGTATTTT.

The chain has TRBV2 and TRBJ2-7; 7 bases fit TRBD1. Trimming took 5 bases from V and 4 from J; bases not matched to a gene: 17. The CDR3 totals 17 residues. Germline V gene sequence: CDR1 SNHLY, CDR2 FYNNEI. The CDR3 DNA reads as TGTGCCAGCAGTACGATATTACCGGGACAGTCCATTTACGAGCAGTACTTC. This translates into CASSTILPGQSIYEQYF.

J is TRBJ2-1 and V is TRBV4-2; 12 nucleotides align to TRBD2. The CDR3 is 16 amino acids. Germline lookup yields CDR1 LGHNA and CDR2 YNFKEQ. Trimming cost V 2 bases and J 10 bases; bases outside gene matches: 9. The CDR3 nucleotides read TGTGCCAGCAGCCAAAGGGTTTCTAGCGGGGGGGAGGAGCAGTTCTTC. This sequence encodes CASSQRVSSGGEEQFF.

The chain employs TRBV30 and TRBJ1-1; D is ambiguous. Between the trimmed V and J ends, which lost 2 bases and 11 bases, there was a span of 24 bases. CDR1 GTSNPN and CDR2 SVGIG come from the germline V gene (reference sequence). The CDR3 sequence is 15 residues long. In nucleotides, the CDR3 is TGTGCCTGGAGTCCGAATCAGCAGATATCCATGTATGCTTTCTTT. This encodes CAWSPNQQISMYAFF.

V gene TRBV5-6 combines with J gene TRBJ2-1; 10 bases fit TRBD2. Germline assignment: CDR1 SGHDT and CDR2 YYEEEE. The CDR3 sequence is 15 residues long. V was pared by 2 bases and J by 2 bases, with 1 base of the junction left unmatched. The CDR3 coding sequence is TGTGCCAGCAGCTTAAGCGGGAGGGCCTACAATGAGCAGTTCTTC. It specifies CASSLSGRAYNEQFF.

This clone was counted once. As DNA, the CDR3 is TGTGCCAGTAGTATTGAACCGGGACTAGCGACCACAGATACGCAGTATTTT. Amino acids: CASSIEPGLATTDTQYF. The chain has TRBV19 and TRBJ2-3, with TRBD2 matching 10 bases. With V trimmed by 3 bases and J by 2 bases, 8 bases remained unmatched. From germline, CDR1 is LNHDA and CDR2 SQIVND (reference sequence). The CDR3 length is 17 residues.

V usage is TRBV14 and J usage is TRBJ2-3; a possible D gene is TRBD1 (5 bases). The V and J ends lost 1 base and 1 base respectively, with 9 bases between them. The CDR3 sequence is 15 residues long. Germline CDR1 and CDR2: SGHDN and FVKESK. The CDR3 DNA sequence: TGTGCCAGCAGCCAAGGGGTAGGGGGCACAGATACGCAGTATTTT. Translation: CASSQGVGGTDTQYF.

The rearrangement uses TRBV9 and TRBJ2-2; D perhaps matches TRBD2 (6 bases). The V and J ends lost 0 bases and 0 bases respectively, with 9 bases between them. The CDR3 is 16 amino acids. Germline V gene lookup returns CDR1 SGDLS and CDR2 YYNGEE. Here the CDR3 DNA reads TGTGCCAGCAGCGTAGGGGTAGCGGCGAACACCGGGGAGCTGTTTTTT. It yields the protein CASSVGVAANTGELFF.

This rearrangement joins TRBV4-1 to TRBJ1-1; D ambiguous. The CDR3 length is 14 residues. Germline-derived CDR1 and CDR2 are MGHRA and YSYEKL. Trimming pared 5 bases from V and 5 bases from J, leaving 15 bases between. CDR3 protein: CASSGPSSGTEAFF. The DNA for the CDR3 is TGCGCCAGCAGCGGACCCAGTTCCGGGACTGAAGCTTTCTTT.

The rearrangement uses TRBV29-1 and TRBJ1-1; weak D call: TRBD1 (5 bases). CDR1 SQVTM and CDR2 ANQGSEA come from the germline V gene. CDR3 length: 12 amino acids. The ends were cut back, 6 bases at V and 1 base at J, with 9 bases in the middle. Here the CDR3 DNA reads TGCAGCGTCTCTACAGGGAACACTGAAGCTTTCTTT. It yields the protein CSVSTGNTEAFF.

The J gene is TRBJ1-4, the V gene TRBV5-4; D uncertain. The germline V gene encodes CDR1 SGHNT and CDR2 YYREEE (reference sequence). The CDR3 has 13 residues. Trimming cost V 1 base and J 5 bases, with 6 bases left between them. CDR3 residues: CASSLTTNEKLFF. The CDR3 DNA reads TGTGCCAGCAGCTTGACCACAAATGAAAAACTGTTTTTT.

This chain joins TRBV6-5 and TRBJ1-1; no reliable D call. Germline-derived CDR1 and CDR2 are MNHEY and SVGAGI. The CDR3 length is 14 residues. V gave up 5 bases and J gave up 1 base, with 11 bases separating them. CDR3 nucleotides: TGTGCCAGCAGTCCCTCGGGGAGGAACACTGAAGCTTTCTTT. Its protein product is CASSPSGRNTEAFF.

The V gene is TRBV11-3, the J gene TRBJ2-5; 12 bases are shared with TRBD2. In germline, CDR1 is SGHNT, CDR2 YENEEA. V lost 5 bases to trimming and J lost 2 bases; unmatched junction nucleotides: 3. The CDR3 is 15 residues long. CDR3 bases: TGTGCCAGCAGCCGCGGACTAGCGGGGCAAGAGACCCAGTACTTC. Translated: CASSRGLAGQETQYF. The full variable domain, in which reference TRBV11-3 and TRBJ2-5 provide the parts outside the CDR3, is EAGVVQSPRYKIIEKKQPVAFWCNPISGHNTLYWYLQNLGQGPELLIRYENEEAVDDSQLPKDRFSAERLKGVDSTLKIQPAELGDSAVYLCASSRGLAGQETQYFGPGTRLLVL.

The genes are TRBV5-1 and TRBJ2-7; D is possibly TRBD1 (5 bases). CDR1 and CDR2 (germline): SGHRS, YFSETQ. V was clipped by 5 bases and J by 1 base, with 13 bases between them. CDR3 length: 14 residues. This CDR3 reads CASRVTQGSYEQYF. The CDR3 region has the DNA TGCGCCAGCAGAGTAACTCAGGGATCCTACGAGCAGTACTTC.

The V gene is TRBV7-6, the J gene TRBJ2-1; TRBD1 agrees at 8 bases. The CDR3 is 17 amino acids. Germline CDR1 reads SGHVS; CDR2 reads FNYEAQ. V trimming: 5 bases; J trimming: 6 bases; junction bases outside the gene matches: 15. CDR3 DNA sequence: TGTGCCAGCAGCCTTATGTCCGGGACAGGCAGCCTCAATGAGCAGTTCTTC. This gives the protein CASSLMSGTGSLNEQFF.

This chain's CDR3 is CASSVESQMGKNIQYF. DNA for the CDR3: TGTGCCAGCAGCGTAGAGAGCCAAATGGGCAAAAACATTCAGTACTTC. The V and J genes are TRBV9 and TRBJ2-4; D not certain. The germline CDR1 and CDR2 sequences are SGDLS and YYNGEE. Trimming removed 0 bases from V and 3 bases from J, with 13 bases in between. This CDR3 has 16 amino acids. Full variable domain (rest looked up from reference TRBV9 and TRBJ2-4): DSGVTQTPKHLITATGQRVTLRCSPRSGDLSVYWYQQSLDQGLQFLIQYYNGEERAKGNILERFSAQQFPDLHSELNLSSLELGDSALYFCASSVESQMGKNIQYFGAGTRLSVL.

V and J are TRBV19 and TRBJ1-3, with D unresolved. Trimming removed 6 bases at V and 0 bases at J, with 6 bases between. There are 13 residues in the CDR3. Germline-derived CDR1 and CDR2 are LNHDA and SQIVND (reference sequence). CDR3 DNA: TGTGCCAGTAGGGCCAGCTCTGGAAACACCATATATTTT. This encodes CASRASSGNTIYF.

This clone occurred once. The chain uses TRBV9 and TRBJ1-3; D is unclear. Trimming stripped 6 bases from V and 0 bases from J, with 13 bases between. Per the germline V gene, CDR1 is SGDLS and CDR2 is YYNGEE. The CDR3 extends over 15 amino acids. CDR3 sequence: CASTLGGVSGNTIYF. In DNA, the CDR3 is TGTGCCAGCACCCTCGGTGGGGTCTCTGGAAACACCATATATTTT.

J is TRBJ2-1 and V is TRBV29-1, with TRBD2 matching 7 bases. CDR1 and CDR2 (germline): SQVTM, ANQGSEA. The CDR3 length is 12 residues. V lost 6 bases and J lost 5; bases outside the gene matches: 4. The CDR3 sequence: CSVQRGNNEQFF. The DNA for the CDR3 is TGCAGCGTCCAGCGGGGAAACAATGAGCAGTTCTTC.

The J gene is TRBJ1-2, the V gene TRBV5-1, with TRBD1 matching over 9 bases. Germline CDR1 and CDR2: SGHRS and YFSETQ. After removal of 4 bases from V and 8 bases from J, the junction contained 6 bases not matched to a gene. The CDR3 length is 13 residues. The CDR3 coding sequence is TGCGCCAGCAGCCGGGACAGGGTCGGCGGCTACACCTTC. Translated: CASSRDRVGGYTF.

This chain connects TRBV18 to TRBJ2-3; D ambiguous. Trimming took 5 bases from V and 2 from J, leaving 2 bases between them. This CDR3 comprises 11 residues. Germline CDR1 and CDR2: KGHSH and LQKENI. The CDR3 loop is CASSTTDTQYF. The CDR3 DNA reads TGTGCCAGCTCAACCACAGATACGCAGTATTTT.

This chain uses TRBV5-4 with TRBJ2-3; 8 bases are shared with TRBD2. J lost 4 bases, V lost 4 bases, and 11 bases had no gene match. This CDR3 has 16 residues. Germline V gives CDR1 SGHNT, CDR2 YYREEE (reference sequence). CDR3: CASSRGPGLGADTQYF. The CDR3 bases are TGTGCCAGCAGCCGGGGACCGGGACTAGGGGCAGATACGCAGTATTTT.

The gene calls are TRBV6-1 and TRBJ2-2; 8 bases line up with TRBD2. The junction had 9 bases not matched to a gene; V was cut back by 11 bases and J by 4 bases. The CDR3 is 14 amino acids. Per germline, CDR1 MNHNS and CDR2 SASEGT. CDR3 nucleotide sequence: TGTGCCGCCCGGGGGGGGTGGATCACCGGGGAGCTGTTTTTT. It codes for CAARGGWITGELFF.

A single count supports this clone. The genes are TRBV9 and TRBJ2-7; TRBD2 is a possible D gene (6 bases). CDR1 and CDR2 (germline): SGDLS, YYNGEE. Trimming left V 4 bases short and J 0 bases short, with 8 bases between. The CDR3 extends over 13 amino acids. The CDR3 sequence is CASSLADSYEQYF. The CDR3 DNA follows: TGTGCCAGCAGCTTAGCGGACTCCTACGAGCAGTACTTC.

The chain is built from TRBV28 and TRBJ2-7, with 10 positions matching TRBD1. The CDR3 length is 15 residues. The V and J ends lost 6 bases and 5 bases, in that order; junction bases with no gene match: 10. Germline loops: CDR1 MDHEN, CDR2 SYDVKM. CDR3 loop: CASSAPGQGGHEQYF. The CDR3 coding sequence is TGTGCCAGCAGCGCCCCCGGACAGGGGGGCCACGAGCAGTACTTC.

The chain employs TRBV19 and TRBJ1-6, with a weak D call TRBD1 (5 bases). Germline V lookup: CDR1 LNHDA, CDR2 SQIVND (reference sequence). The CDR3 loop spans 15 amino acids. Trimming left V 4 bases short and J 8 bases short, with 15 bases between. CDR3 sequence: CASSREGQADSPLHF. The CDR3 DNA follows: TGTGCCAGTAGTAGGGAGGGGCAGGCGGATTCACCCCTCCACTTT.

V is TRBV5-1 and J is TRBJ2-7; TRBD1 matches at 8 bases. The V and J ends lost 4 bases and 0 bases, in that order; junction bases with no gene match: 6. Germline V gives CDR1 SGHRS, CDR2 YFSETQ. The CDR3 is 15 amino acids. The CDR3 DNA sequence: TGCGCCAGCAGCAAGTCGGGACAGGTCTCCTACGAGCAGTACTTC. Its translation: CASSKSGQVSYEQYF.

The rearrangement links TRBV19 to TRBJ1-5; D is unresolved. Germline CDR1 and CDR2: LNHDA and SQIVND (reference sequence). Trimming took off 3 bases at V and 5 bases at J, with 8 bases between the two ends. The CDR3 spans 13 residues. As DNA, the CDR3 is TGTGCCAGTAGTATTCAGGCGTATCAGCCCCAGCATTTT. It specifies CASSIQAYQPQHF.